The following is a T cell receptor beta chain sequence with its context. The germline gives CDR1 SGHRS, CDR2 YFSETQ. V was clipped by 6 bases and J by 4 bases, with 17 bases between them. This CDR3 is built from 14 residues. Assay: immunoSEQ multiplex PCR; the TCRdb copy retains only in-frame clones and omits some. The data show roughly 130,000 clones, just under 95% seen once. These data originate in a study of control samples from healthy donors and cancer patients. Material: PBMCs. The chain links TRBV5-1 to TRBJ2-7; D is perhaps TRBD2 (5 bases). The sequence came from a man aged 60 to 75 with colorectal cancer. In DNA, the CDR3 is TGCGCCAGCACCCGTGAGGGTTCCCGATACGAGCAGTACTTC. It encodes CASTREGSRYEQYF.